This is a list of T cell receptor beta chains from one sample in a study of shared clonotypes between healthy human individuals. Some clones are missing from TCRdb's copy, which holds only in-frame ones; the method was immunoSEQ multiplex PCR. This table holds fewer than 850,000 clones, 90% to 98% found once. The sample comprised naive CD8+ T cells sorted from blood. Source of these receptors: a man aged 25-40 years in good health. CDR3s include the opening cysteine and the closing phenylalanine or tryptophan. A D gene is named only where the DNA matches it firmly. Part of the rows lack a size; the others show once, few, many or a class for expanded clones.

J gene: TRBJ2-7; clone size: .; D gene: .; V gene: TRBV28; CDR3 protein: CASSFATGGAGYYEQYF; CDR3 DNA: TGTGCCAGCAGTTTCGCAACAGGGGGGGCGGGTTACTACGAGCAGTACTTC
J gene: TRBJ2-7; clone size: .; D gene: TRBD2; V gene: TRBV6-5; CDR3 protein: CASSYWTSGSSYEQYF; CDR3 DNA: TGTGCCAGCAGTTACTGGACTAGCGGGAGCTCCTACGAGCAGTACTTC
J gene: TRBJ2-3; clone size: .; D gene: TRBD1; V gene: TRBV5-1; CDR3 protein: CASSLFSGTGVADTQYF; CDR3 DNA: TGCGCCAGCAGCTTGTTCTCCGGGACAGGGGTGGCAGATACGCAGTATTTT
J gene: TRBJ2-3; clone size: .; D gene: TRBD2; V gene: TRBV6-5; CDR3 protein: CASSYSASGATDTQYF; CDR3 DNA: TGTGCCAGCAGTTACTCGGCTAGCGGAGCCACAGATACGCAGTATTTT
J gene: TRBJ2-1; clone size: .; D gene: TRBD1; V gene: TRBV9; CDR3 protein: CASSVEGAASQFF; CDR3 DNA: TGTGCCAGCAGCGTAGAGGGGGCTGCGAGTCAGTTCTTC
J gene: TRBJ2-3; clone size: once; D gene: .; V gene: TRBV7-6; CDR3 protein: CASSPVTGATDTQYF; CDR3 DNA: TGTGCCAGCAGCCCCGTGACGGGAGCAACAGATACGCAGTATTTT
J gene: TRBJ2-3; clone size: .; D gene: .; V gene: TRBV27; CDR3 protein: CASSLSWGSTDTQYF; CDR3 DNA: TGTGCCAGCAGTTTATCATGGGGAAGCACAGATACGCAGTATTTT
J gene: TRBJ1-2; clone size: .; D gene: .; V gene: TRBV5-1; CDR3 protein: CASSLVTRRRGDNYGYTF; CDR3 DNA: TGCGCCAGCAGCTTGGTTACCCGTCGTCGGGGGGACAACTATGGCTACACCTTC
J gene: TRBJ2-1; clone size: .; D gene: TRBD2; V gene: TRBV10-2; CDR3 protein: CASSQGTSGRALDEQFF; CDR3 DNA: TGCGCCAGCAGCCAAGGGACTAGCGGGAGGGCCTTAGATGAGCAGTTCTTC
J gene: TRBJ2-5; clone size: .; D gene: TRBD2; V gene: TRBV7-9; CDR3 protein: CASSPGTSGLGGETQYF; CDR3 DNA: TGTGCCAGCAGCCCTGGGACTAGCGGACTTGGAGGGGAGACCCAGTACTTC
J gene: TRBJ2-3; clone size: .; D gene: .; V gene: TRBV7-8; CDR3 protein: CASSLMAGQDTQYF; CDR3 DNA: TGTGCCAGCAGCCTGATGGCGGGACAAGATACGCAGTATTTT
J gene: TRBJ1-2; clone size: .; D gene: .; V gene: TRBV7-6; CDR3 protein: CASSLGENYGYTF; CDR3 DNA: TGTGCCAGCAGCTTAGGGGAGAACTATGGCTACACCTTC
J gene: TRBJ2-1; clone size: once; D gene: TRBD1; V gene: TRBV27; CDR3 protein: CASSWTGIKFF; CDR3 DNA: TGTGCCAGCAGTTGGACAGGGATTAAGTTCTTC
J gene: TRBJ2-7; clone size: .; D gene: .; V gene: TRBV10-2; CDR3 protein: CASSVGAWDEQYF; CDR3 DNA: TGCGCCAGCAGTGTGGGGGCTTGGGACGAGCAGTACTTC
J gene: TRBJ2-7; clone size: .; D gene: .; V gene: TRBV28; CDR3 protein: CASSPMTGPYEQYF; CDR3 DNA: TGTGCCAGCAGTCCTATGACAGGTCCCTACGAGCAGTACTTC
J gene: TRBJ2-3; clone size: .; D gene: .; V gene: TRBV15; CDR3 protein: CATSSGVRDTQYF; CDR3 DNA: TGTGCCACCAGCAGCGGGGTCAGGGATACGCAGTATTTT
J gene: TRBJ2-1; clone size: .; D gene: .; V gene: TRBV7-9; CDR3 protein: CASRPPSGNEQFF; CDR3 DNA: TGTGCCAGCAGACCTCCGTCGGGCAATGAGCAGTTCTTC
J gene: TRBJ2-1; clone size: .; D gene: .; V gene: TRBV7-9; CDR3 protein: CASSSYTTGFSYNEQFF; CDR3 DNA: TGTGCCAGCAGCTCGTATACTACAGGGTTTTCCTACAATGAGCAGTTCTTC
J gene: TRBJ1-1; clone size: .; D gene: .; V gene: TRBV13; CDR3 protein: CASSSGLRQRGRNTEAFF; CDR3 DNA: TGTGCCAGCAGCTCGGGACTACGACAGCGGGGACGGAACACTGAAGCTTTCTTT
J gene: TRBJ2-1; clone size: .; D gene: .; V gene: TRBV25-1; CDR3 protein: CASRTGAEQFF; CDR3 DNA: TGTGCCAGCCGCACTGGGGCTGAGCAGTTCTTC
J gene: TRBJ1-1; clone size: .; D gene: .; V gene: TRBV6-5; CDR3 protein: CASSPSGPIQSIF; CDR3 DNA: TGTGCCAGCAGTCCTTCAGGACCTATCCAGTCTATCTTT
J gene: TRBJ2-1; clone size: .; D gene: .; V gene: TRBV25-1; CDR3 protein: CASSGGPLLNEQFF; CDR3 DNA: TGTGCCAGCAGTGGAGGTCCCCTGTTGAATGAGCAGTTCTTC
J gene: TRBJ2-2; clone size: .; D gene: .; V gene: TRBV29-1; CDR3 protein: CSVGTDNTGELFF; CDR3 DNA: TGCAGCGTTGGGACAGACAACACCGGGGAGCTGTTTTTT
J gene: TRBJ2-1; clone size: .; D gene: TRBD2; V gene: TRBV6-5; CDR3 protein: CASSIAGGDYNEQFF; CDR3 DNA: TGTGCCAGCAGCATAGCGGGAGGTGATTACAATGAGCAGTTCTTC
J gene: TRBJ2-7; clone size: once; D gene: TRBD2; V gene: TRBV2; CDR3 protein: CASSETAGLAEPYEQYF; CDR3 DNA: TGTGCCAGCAGTGAAACGGCGGGACTAGCGGAACCCTACGAGCAGTACTTC
J gene: TRBJ1-2; clone size: .; D gene: .; V gene: TRBV7-9; CDR3 protein: CATDTVGGYTF; CDR3 DNA: TGTGCCACCGATACCGTAGGGGGCTACACCTTC
J gene: TRBJ2-7; clone size: .; D gene: .; V gene: TRBV27; CDR3 protein: CASSLYSARSKYEQYF; CDR3 DNA: TGTGCCAGCAGTTTATATTCCGCGAGATCGAAATACGAGCAGTACTTC
J gene: TRBJ1-2; clone size: .; D gene: .; V gene: TRBV28; CDR3 protein: CASGGWRNYGYTF; CDR3 DNA: TGTGCCAGCGGGGGTTGGCGCAACTATGGCTACACCTTC
J gene: TRBJ1-2; clone size: .; D gene: .; V gene: TRBV6-5; CDR3 protein: CASSYTPGADIGYTF; CDR3 DNA: TGTGCCAGCAGTTATACCCCCGGCGCTGATATCGGCTACACCTTC
J gene: TRBJ2-5; clone size: .; D gene: .; V gene: TRBV4-3; CDR3 protein: CASSQTTGIETQYF; CDR3 DNA: TGCGCCAGCAGCCAAACCACAGGGATAGAGACCCAGTACTTC
J gene: TRBJ2-7; clone size: .; D gene: TRBD1; V gene: TRBV28; CDR3 protein: CASSTGQVLTYEQYF; CDR3 DNA: TGTGCCAGCAGCACGGGACAGGTATTAACCTACGAGCAGTACTTC
J gene: TRBJ2-5; clone size: .; D gene: TRBD2; V gene: TRBV29-1; CDR3 protein: CSVESHGLAGVETQYF; CDR3 DNA: TGCAGCGTTGAATCCCACGGCCTAGCGGGAGTGGAGACCCAGTACTTC
J gene: TRBJ2-7; clone size: .; D gene: .; V gene: TRBV29-1; CDR3 protein: CSVEEAGAPYEQYF; CDR3 DNA: TGCAGCGTTGAAGAGGCAGGGGCCCCATACGAGCAGTACTTC
J gene: TRBJ2-3; clone size: .; D gene: .; V gene: TRBV13; CDR3 protein: CASKGDTQYF; CDR3 DNA: TGTGCCAGCAAAGGGGATACGCAGTATTTT
J gene: TRBJ1-5; clone size: .; D gene: .; V gene: TRBV7-8; CDR3 protein: CASSLDYSNQPQHF; CDR3 DNA: TGTGCCAGCAGCTTAGACTATAGCAATCAGCCCCAGCATTTT
J gene: TRBJ2-7; clone size: .; D gene: .; V gene: TRBV28; CDR3 protein: CASSTRGYSYEQYF; CDR3 DNA: TGTGCCAGCAGTACCCGGGGTTACTCCTACGAGCAGTACTTC
J gene: TRBJ2-7; clone size: few; D gene: TRBD2; V gene: TRBV5-5; CDR3 protein: CASREGLDYEQYF; CDR3 DNA: TGTGCCAGCAGGGAGGGACTAGACTACGAGCAGTACTTC
J gene: TRBJ1-2; clone size: once; D gene: .; V gene: TRBV2; CDR3 protein: CASRGHGYTF; CDR3 DNA: TGTGCCAGCCGCGGACATGGCTACACCTTC
J gene: TRBJ2-1; clone size: once; D gene: TRBD2; V gene: TRBV13; CDR3 protein: CASSLAGDYNEQFF; CDR3 DNA: TGTGCCAGCAGCCTAGCGGGAGACTACAATGAGCAGTTCTTC
J gene: TRBJ1-2; clone size: .; D gene: .; V gene: TRBV7-9; CDR3 protein: CASSPDGFYGYTF; CDR3 DNA: TGTGCCAGCAGCCCGGACGGATTCTATGGCTACACCTTC
J gene: TRBJ2-3; clone size: .; D gene: .; V gene: TRBV15; CDR3 protein: CATSRDMQTYSRTDTQYF; CDR3 DNA: TGTGCCACCAGCAGAGATATGCAGACATATTCCCGCACAGATACGCAGTATTTT
J gene: TRBJ2-7; clone size: .; D gene: .; V gene: TRBV7-8; CDR3 protein: CASSLGLAYTYEQYF; CDR3 DNA: TGTGCCAGCAGCTTAGGTCTCGCGTACACCTACGAGCAGTACTTC